This passage covers 8 T cell receptor beta chains from one sample sequenced in a study of graft-versus-host responses after intestinal transplantation. Here immunoSEQ multiplex PCR was the method, and the copy in TCRdb shows in-frame clones only, minus some. The top ten hold around 6.7% of the sample, which has roughly 70,000 clones, 80% to 95% seen once. The material was bone marrow, obtained 734 days after intestinal transplantation. Receptors originate from a human patient who received an intestinal transplant, so some T cells may come from the graft donor.

The chain couples TRBV2 to TRBJ1-4, with D possibly being TRBD1 (5 bases). CDR3 length: 12 residues. The germline V gene encodes CDR1 SNHLY and CDR2 FYNNEI. Trimming left V 9 bases short and J 6 bases short, with 11 bases between. The chain's CDR3 is CASHGADEKLFF. In nucleotides, the CDR3 is TGTGCCAGTCACGGGGCCGATGAAAAACTGTTTTTT.

This rearrangement joins TRBV2 to TRBJ2-6; D possibly corresponds to TRBD1 (5 bases). Looked up from germline, CDR1 is SNHLY and CDR2 is FYNNEI. The CDR3 has 15 amino acids. V lost 2 bases to trimming and J lost 0 bases, with 5 bases between them. This CDR3 reads CASSEQGSGANVLTF. The CDR3, as DNA: TGTGCCAGCAGTGAACAGGGCTCTGGGGCCAACGTCCTGACTTTC.

The chain combines TRBV19 with TRBJ2-1; D not resolved. The length of the CDR3 is 12 residues. Germline V gene sequence: CDR1 LNHDA, CDR2 SQIVND (reference sequence). The V and J ends lost 7 bases and 6 bases respectively, with 10 bases between them. The CDR3 spells CASTGLLNEQFF. DNA of the CDR3: TGTGCCAGTACGGGCCTGCTCAATGAGCAGTTCTTC. The variable domain in full, completed from reference TRBV19 and TRBJ2-1, reads DGGITQSPKYLFRKEGQNVTLSCEQNLNHDAMYWYRQDPGQGLRLIYYSQIVNDFQKGDIAEGYSVSREKKESFPLTVTSAQKNPTAFYLCASTGLLNEQFFGPGTRLTVL.

This chain uses TRBV11-2 with TRBJ2-2; D not certain. Germline V gene data show CDR1 as SGHAT and CDR2 as FQNNGV. There are 14 residues in the CDR3. With 0 bases removed from V and 4 bases from J, the gap between germline ends came to 6 bases. CDR3 loop: CASSLDMATGELFF. CDR3 DNA: TGTGCCAGCAGCTTAGACATGGCCACCGGGGAGCTGTTTTTT.

The genes are TRBV5-1 and TRBJ2-7, with D hard to call. The CDR3 has 12 residues. Germline V gene sequence: CDR1 SGHRS, CDR2 YFSETQ. Trimming took 5 bases from V and 1 from J, leaving 7 bases between them. The CDR3 region has the DNA TGCGCCAGCAGGGACGGTTCCTACGAGCAGTACTTC. This sequence encodes CASRDGSYEQYF.

V usage is TRBV6-1 and J usage is TRBJ1-4, with D hard to call. V shed 7 bases and J shed 8 bases, with 17 bases lying between them. There are 14 residues in the CDR3. Germline V gives CDR1 MNHNS, CDR2 SASEGT. The CDR3 is CASTSERLGEKLFF. DNA of the CDR3: TGTGCCAGCACCTCTGAACGGCTCGGCGAAAAACTGTTTTTT.

This chain connects TRBV6-9 to TRBJ2-5, with D perhaps TRBD2 (5 bases). V lost 3 bases and J lost 2, with 7 bases in between. This CDR3 spans 13 amino acids. The germline V gene encodes CDR1 MNHGY and CDR2 SVAAGI. The CDR3 protein is CASSYGVQETQYF. The CDR3 DNA reads TGTGCCAGCAGTTACGGGGTTCAAGAGACCCAGTACTTC.

This chain connects TRBV27 to TRBJ1-1, with D possibly TRBD1 on 5 matching bases. Per germline, CDR1 MNHEY and CDR2 SMNVEV (reference sequence). This CDR3 comprises 13 residues. Between the trimmed V and J ends, which lost 8 bases and 4 bases, there was a span of 14 bases. The CDR3 nucleotides read TGTGCCAGCTGCCGGGAGGGGACCACTGAAGCTTTCTTT. It specifies CASCREGTTEAFF.